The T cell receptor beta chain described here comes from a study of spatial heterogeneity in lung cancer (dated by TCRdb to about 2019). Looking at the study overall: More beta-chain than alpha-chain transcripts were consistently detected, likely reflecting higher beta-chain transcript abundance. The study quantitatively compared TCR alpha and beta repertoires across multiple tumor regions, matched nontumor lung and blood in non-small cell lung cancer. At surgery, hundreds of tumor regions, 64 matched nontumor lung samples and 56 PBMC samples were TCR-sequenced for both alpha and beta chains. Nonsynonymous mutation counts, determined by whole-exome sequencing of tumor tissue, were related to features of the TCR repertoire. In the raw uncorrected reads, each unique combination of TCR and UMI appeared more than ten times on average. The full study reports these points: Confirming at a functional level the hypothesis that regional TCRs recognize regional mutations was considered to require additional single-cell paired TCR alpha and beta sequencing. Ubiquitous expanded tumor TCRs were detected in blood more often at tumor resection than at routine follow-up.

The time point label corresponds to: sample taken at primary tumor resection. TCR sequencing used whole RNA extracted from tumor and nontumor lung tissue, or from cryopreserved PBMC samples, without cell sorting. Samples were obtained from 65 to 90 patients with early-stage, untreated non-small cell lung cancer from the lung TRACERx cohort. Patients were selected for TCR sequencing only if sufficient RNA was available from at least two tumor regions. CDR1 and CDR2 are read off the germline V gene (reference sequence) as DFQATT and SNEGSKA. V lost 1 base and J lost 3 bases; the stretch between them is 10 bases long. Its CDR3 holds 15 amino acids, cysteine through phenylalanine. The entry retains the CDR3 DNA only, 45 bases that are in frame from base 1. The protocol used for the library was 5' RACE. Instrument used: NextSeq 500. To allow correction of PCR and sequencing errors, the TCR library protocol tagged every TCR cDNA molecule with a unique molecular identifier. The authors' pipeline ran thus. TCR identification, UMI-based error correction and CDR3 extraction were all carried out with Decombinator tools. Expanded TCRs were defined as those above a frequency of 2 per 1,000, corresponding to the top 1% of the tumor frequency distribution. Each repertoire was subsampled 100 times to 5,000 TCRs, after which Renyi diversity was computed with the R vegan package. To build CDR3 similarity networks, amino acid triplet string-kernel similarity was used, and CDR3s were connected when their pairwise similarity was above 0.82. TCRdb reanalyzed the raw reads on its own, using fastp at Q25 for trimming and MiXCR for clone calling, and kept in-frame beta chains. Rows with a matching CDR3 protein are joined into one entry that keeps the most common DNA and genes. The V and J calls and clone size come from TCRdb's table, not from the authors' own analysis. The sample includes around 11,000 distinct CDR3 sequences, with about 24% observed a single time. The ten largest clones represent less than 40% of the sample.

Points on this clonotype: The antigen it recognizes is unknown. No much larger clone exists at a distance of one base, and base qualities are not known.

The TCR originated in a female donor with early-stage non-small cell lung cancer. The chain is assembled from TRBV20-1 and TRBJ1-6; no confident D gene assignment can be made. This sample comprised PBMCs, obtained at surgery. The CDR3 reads CSARGTGYYNSPLHF. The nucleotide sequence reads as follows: TGCAGTGCTAGAGGAACGGGGTACTATAATTCACCCCTCCACTTT.